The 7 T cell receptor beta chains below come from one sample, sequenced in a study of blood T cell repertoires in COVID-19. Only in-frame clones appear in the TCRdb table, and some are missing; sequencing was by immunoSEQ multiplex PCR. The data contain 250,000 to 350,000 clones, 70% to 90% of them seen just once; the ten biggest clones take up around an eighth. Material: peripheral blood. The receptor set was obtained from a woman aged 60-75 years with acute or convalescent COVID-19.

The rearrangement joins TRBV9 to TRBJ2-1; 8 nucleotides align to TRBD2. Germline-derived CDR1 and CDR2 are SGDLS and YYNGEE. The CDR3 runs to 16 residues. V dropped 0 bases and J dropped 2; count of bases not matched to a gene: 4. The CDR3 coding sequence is TGTGCCAGCAGCGTAGGAGGCGGGGGGACCTACAATGAGCAGTTCTTC. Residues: CASSVGGGGTYNEQFF.

The CDR3 sequence: CATSDGPSGGFGNYNEQFF. The DNA of the CDR3 is TGTGCCACCAGTGATGGCCCGTCAGGGGGTTTTGGTAATTACAATGAGCAGTTCTTC. The V and J genes are TRBV24-1 and TRBJ2-1; 7 bases fit TRBD1. CDR3 length: 19 amino acids. With V trimmed by 3 bases and J by 4 bases, 17 bases remained unmatched. CDR1 is KGHDR, CDR2 SFDVKD, per germline.

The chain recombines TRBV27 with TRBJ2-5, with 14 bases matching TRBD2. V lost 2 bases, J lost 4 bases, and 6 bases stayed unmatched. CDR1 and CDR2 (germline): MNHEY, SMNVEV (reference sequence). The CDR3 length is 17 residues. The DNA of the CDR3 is TGTGCCAGCAGTTTAAGGGGGACTAGCGGGAGAAGAGAGACCCAGTACTTC. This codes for CASSLRGTSGRRETQYF.

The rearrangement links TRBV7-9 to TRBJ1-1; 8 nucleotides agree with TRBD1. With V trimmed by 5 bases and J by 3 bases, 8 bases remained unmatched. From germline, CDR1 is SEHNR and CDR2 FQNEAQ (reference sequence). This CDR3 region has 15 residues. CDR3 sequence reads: CASSRWDRFDTEAFF. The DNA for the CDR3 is TGTGCCAGCAGCCGCTGGGACAGGTTCGACACTGAAGCTTTCTTT. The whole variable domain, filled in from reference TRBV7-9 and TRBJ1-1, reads DTGVSQNPRHKITKRGQNVTFRCDPISEHNRLYWYRQTLGQGPEFLTYFQNEAQLEKSRLLSDRFSAERPKGSFSTLEIQRTEQGDSAMYLCASSRWDRFDTEAFFGQGTRLTVV.

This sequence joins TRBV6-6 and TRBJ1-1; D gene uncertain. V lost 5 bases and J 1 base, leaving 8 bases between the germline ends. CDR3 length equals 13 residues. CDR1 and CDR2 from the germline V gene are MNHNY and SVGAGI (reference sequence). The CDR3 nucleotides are TGTGCCAGCAGTACCCCCGGGAACACTGAAGCTTTCTTT. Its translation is CASSTPGNTEAFF.

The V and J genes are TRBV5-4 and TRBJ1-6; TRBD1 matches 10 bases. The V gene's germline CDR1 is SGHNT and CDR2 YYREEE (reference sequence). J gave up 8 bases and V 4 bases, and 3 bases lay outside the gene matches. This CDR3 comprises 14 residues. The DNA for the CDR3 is TGTGCCAGCAGCCACGGGACAGGGGATTCACCCCTCCACTTT. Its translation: CASSHGTGDSPLHF.

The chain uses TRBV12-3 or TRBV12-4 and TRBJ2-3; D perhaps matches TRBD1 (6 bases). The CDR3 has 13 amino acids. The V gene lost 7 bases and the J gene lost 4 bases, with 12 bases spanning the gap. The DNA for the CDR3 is TGTGCCAGCACCCTACAGGGAGCAGATACGCAGTATTTT. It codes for CASTLQGADTQYF.